These T cell receptor beta chains were read from a single sample in a study of blood T cell repertoires in COVID-19. TCRdb's copy holds only in-frame clones and misses some; the assay was immunoSEQ multiplex PCR. The table lists 200,000 to 300,000 clones, about 80% of them singletons. Sequencing used peripheral blood. The receptors stem from a human donor in a cohort sampled during active COVID-19. Both conserved end residues are part of each CDR3. The D gene is left open where the match is weak. For some rows the clone size is stated as once, few or many, or as a class when expanded; others skip it.

TRBJ2-7 TRBD1 - TRBV11-1 TGTGCCAGCAGCGCAGGGGGCTTGCCCTACGAGCAGTACTTC CASSAGGLPYEQYF
TRBJ1-1 - - TRBV6-2/TRBV6-3 TGTGCCAGCAGCCACATAAAAGGGGTTGCTGAAGCTTTCTTT CASSHIKGVAEAFF
TRBJ2-7 TRBD2 - TRBV6-1 TGTGCCAGCAGTGAAGCGGGGGGGTTGAAATCCTACGAGCAGTACTTC CASSEAGGLKSYEQYF
TRBJ2-5 TRBD1 - TRBV4-1 TGCGCCAGCAGCCCCCCTGGACAGGGACAAGAGACCCAGTACTTC CASSPPGQGQETQYF
TRBJ2-3 - - TRBV4-3 TGCGCCAGCAGCCAGGGTCAAGGGGGGGTCACATATACGCAGTATTTT CASSQGQGGVTYTQYF
TRBJ2-5 - - TRBV11-1 TGTGCCAGCAGTAAAGGACAGAGGGGCGCCCAAGAGACCCAGTACTTC CASSKGQRGAQETQYF
TRBJ2-4 TRBD1 - TRBV5-1 TGCGCCAGCAGGGACGGACAGGGAGGAAAAAACATTCAGTACTTC CASRDGQGGKNIQYF
TRBJ2-2 TRBD2 - TRBV3-1/TRBV3-2 TGTGCCAGCAGCCAAAGGGGCGGGAGGAGCCCCGGGGAGCTGTTTTTT CASSQRGGRSPGELFF
TRBJ1-6 - - TRBV27 TGTGCCAGCAGTGGAACAAGGACTAGCTCCTATAATTCACCCCTCCACTTT CASSGTRTSSYNSPLHF
TRBJ2-1 TRBD2 many TRBV7-9 TGTGCCAGCAGCTCCCCGGGACTAGCCAATGAGCAGTTCTTC CASSSPGLANEQFF
TRBJ2-1 - - TRBV4-3 TGCGCCAGCAGCCAAGACCCCAGAAACAATGAGCAGTTCTTC CASSQDPRNNEQFF
TRBJ1-1 TRBD1 - TRBV7-3 TGTGCCAGCAGCTTAATGTCCGTGGCCTCATCCCAGGGGGCAACTGAAGCTTTCTTT CASSLMSVASSQGATEAFF
TRBJ2-3 TRBD1 - TRBV11-1 TGTGCCAGCAGCCGTCTCATCGGGACAGGGTACGATACGCAGTATTTT CASSRLIGTGYDTQYF
TRBJ2-5 TRBD2 - TRBV28 TGTGCCAGCAGTCGTAATAGCGGGGTCGGGGAGACCCAGTACTTC CASSRNSGVGETQYF
TRBJ2-3 - - TRBV4-2 TGTGCCAGCAGCCAAGACGGGGGAGTCACAGATACGCAGTATTTT CASSQDGGVTDTQYF
TRBJ2-2 - - TRBV27 TGTGCCAGCAGTTTCAGGGCACCCGTGGGCACCGGGGAGCTGTTTTTT CASSFRAPVGTGELFF